Detailed here is one TCR beta chain. One base away lies a much larger clone, so this may be a sequencing read error. The CDR3 does not end in the conserved phenylalanine or tryptophan, so this is likely a read error. The sample belongs to a study of Graves' ophthalmopathy and Graves' hyperthyroidism. CDR1 is LNHDA and CDR2 is SQIVND in the germline V gene (reference sequence). The CDR3 runs 15 residues. Trimming removed 3 bases at V and 2 bases at J, with 13 bases between. The sequenced template was RNA, covering the TCR beta CDR3 region. Second-round multiplex PCR came after a first-round RT-PCR that employed HTBI primers. TCRdb re-derived calls from the multiplex PCR reads in MiXCR, one entry per CDR3 protein. The sample records a few hundred thousand distinct CDR3 sequences, about 15% being singletons.

The chain is built from TRBV19 and TRBJ1-1; the D gene is possibly TRBD1 (6 bases). This clonotype originated in an adult woman with stable Graves' hyperthyroidism. Material for sequencing was peripheral blood. CDR3 loop: CASSIGGALNTEAFY. CDR3 in DNA: TGTGCCAGTAGTATCGGGGGGGCGCTTAACACTGAAGCTTTCTAT.